Listed here are 17 T cell receptor beta chains from one sample, sequenced in a study of OX40 agonist ivuxolimab in advanced cancers. Produced via immunoSEQ multiplex PCR; TCRdb's table is partial and in-frame only. In the table there are 65,000 to 80,000 clones, about 90% of which are singletons. Source: CD4+ or CD8+ T cells sorted from blood, taken in a trial of the OX40 agonist ivuxolimab. These receptors were taken from an adult with an advanced solid tumor such as melanoma, head and neck, liver or kidney cancer.

The J gene is TRBJ1-4, the V gene TRBV18; tentative D call: TRBD1 (5 bases). Germline CDR1 is KGHSH and CDR2 is LQKENI. Trimming took 5 bases from V and 0 from J, leaving 10 bases between them. The CDR3 extends over 15 amino acids. CDR3 sequence: CASSTPTATNEKLFF. The CDR3 bases are TGTGCCAGCTCAACCCCGACAGCAACTAATGAAAAACTGTTTTTT. Using reference TRBV18 and TRBJ1-4 for the parts outside the CDR3, the full variable domain is NAGVMQNPRHLVRRRGQEARLRCSPMKGHSHVYWYRQLPEEGLKFMVYLQKENIIDESGMPKERFSAEFPKEGPSILRIQQVVRGDSAAYFCASSTPTATNEKLFFGSGTQLSVL.

The genes are TRBV7-8 and TRBJ2-1; TRBD1 matches 10 bases. The CDR3 is made up of 17 amino acids. V lost 5 bases and J lost 0; bases outside the gene matches: 7. Germline values: CDR1 SGHVS, CDR2 FQNEAQ. In nucleotides, the CDR3 is TGTGCCAGCAGCGGATCGGGACAGGGGAGCTCCTACAATGAGCAGTTCTTC. Its translation: CASSGSGQGSSYNEQFF.

This rearrangement joins TRBV9 to TRBJ1-1; a weak D match, TRBD1 (6 bases). V was clipped by 4 bases and J by 3 bases, with 16 bases between them. CDR1 SGDLS and CDR2 YYNGEE come from the germline V gene. This CDR3 is built from 15 residues. The CDR3 DNA reads TGTGCCAGCAGCCTAAGGGGGACGGCTGACACTGAAGCTTTCTTT. Translation: CASSLRGTADTEAFF.

The chain recombines TRBV7-8 with TRBJ2-1; D remains unclear. The CDR3 consists of 14 residues. The V gene's germline CDR1 is SGHVS and CDR2 FQNEAQ. V lost 6 bases, J lost 6 bases, and 15 bases lay in between. The CDR3 region has the DNA TGTGCCAGCAGTCCCACGGCGGACCTCAATGAGCAGTTCTTC. Translated: CASSPTADLNEQFF. Complete variable domain (other parts from reference TRBV7-8 and TRBJ2-1): GAGVSQSPRYKVAKRGQDVALRCDPISGHVSLFWYQQALGQGPEFLTYFQNEAQLDKSGLPSDRFFAERPEGSVSTLKIQRTQQEDSAVYLCASSPTADLNEQFFGPGTRLTVL.

As regards this clone: A much larger clone lies a single base off, so this may be a read error. CDR3 protein: CASSDRTEGGEYF. In nucleotides, the CDR3 is TGTGCCAGCAGTGACAGGACAGAGGGTGGGGAGTATTTT. V is TRBV6-1 and J is TRBJ2-3, with D tentatively TRBD1 (6 bases). Trimming left V 3 bases short and J 13 bases short, with 17 bases between. Germline CDR1 is MNHNS and CDR2 is SASEGT. The CDR3 is made up of 13 amino acids.

CDR3 in DNA: TGTGCCAGCAGTTACTCTAGCACTAACACCGGGGAGCTGTTTTTT. It codes for CASSYSSTNTGELFF. J is TRBJ2-2 and V is TRBV6-7; D remains ambiguous. Being an ORF, TRBV6-7 has a function that is uncertain. Deletions cut 0 bases from V and 2 bases from J, with 7 bases between. The length of the CDR3 is 15 residues.

J is TRBJ1-2 and V is TRBV5-5, with D unclear. CDR3 length equals 13 residues. CDR1 is SGHKS, CDR2 YYEKEE, per germline (reference sequence). Trimming cost V 4 bases and J 3 bases, with 10 bases left between them. The CDR3 DNA reads TGTGCCAGCAGCCCCCCCCCTGACTATGGCTACACCTTC. Translating gives CASSPPPDYGYTF.

The chain uses TRBV6-6 and TRBJ2-5; tentatively, D is TRBD1 (6 bases). The V gene's germline CDR1 is MNHNY and CDR2 SVGAGI (reference sequence). The V end lost 0 bases, the J end lost 5 bases, and 13 bases lay between the germline ends. The CDR3 has 15 amino acids. The CDR3: CASSYSRGWMETQYF. The CDR3 nucleotides are TGTGCCAGCAGTTACTCCAGGGGCTGGATGGAGACCCAGTACTTC.

The chain carries TRBV6-5 and TRBJ2-1; 9 bases are shared with TRBD2. Germline loops: CDR1 MNHEY, CDR2 SVGAGI. CDR3 length: 15 amino acids. Unmatched junction bases numbered 1, after V lost 0 bases and J lost 4 bases. The CDR3: CASSYSSGSYNEQFF. In DNA form, the CDR3 reads TGTGCCAGCAGTTACTCTAGCGGGAGTTACAATGAGCAGTTCTTC.

The table lists this clone with a count of one. The rearrangement uses TRBV29-1 and TRBJ2-7; no reliable D call. This CDR3 contains 13 residues. Germline values: CDR1 SQVTM, CDR2 ANQGSEA. The V end lost 6 bases, the J end lost 0 bases, and 12 bases lay between the germline ends. The CDR3 DNA sequence: TGCAGCGTCCGCAGGCATACCTCCTACGAGCAGTACTTC. Its protein product is CSVRRHTSYEQYF.

Here the CDR3 reads CASSIDWRDRGAFF. For the CDR3, the DNA is TGTGCCAGTAGTATAGATTGGCGGGACAGGGGGGCTTTCTTT. The chain joins TRBV19 to TRBJ1-1, with 11 bases fitting TRBD1. After removal of 0 bases from V and 11 bases from J, the junction contained 5 bases not matched to a gene. The CDR3 consists of 14 residues. The germline V gene has CDR1 LNHDA and CDR2 SQIVND (reference sequence). Filled out from reference TRBV19 and TRBJ1-1, the complete variable domain reads DGGITQSPKYLFRKEGQNVTLSCEQNLNHDAMYWYRQDPGQGLRLIYYSQIVNDFQKGDIAEGYSVSREKKESFPLTVTSAQKNPTAFYLCASSIDWRDRGAFFGQGTRLTVV.

The chain employs TRBV11-2 and TRBJ1-2; D remains unclear. Germline CDR1 and CDR2: SGHAT and FQNNGV. The length of the CDR3 is 14 residues. Trimming removed 0 bases at V and 1 base at J, with 6 bases between. CDR3 sequence reads: CASSLDPGNYGYTF. For the CDR3, the DNA is TGTGCCAGCAGCTTAGATCCCGGTAACTATGGCTACACCTTC.

The genes are TRBV29-1 and TRBJ2-7; D is perhaps TRBD2 (6 bases). Germline V gives CDR1 SQVTM, CDR2 ANQGSEA. This CDR3 region has 11 residues. V lost 3 bases and J lost 3, with 6 bases in between. CDR3 coding DNA: TGCAGCGTTGAGGAGGGCTACGAGCAGTACTTC. This translates into CSVEEGYEQYF.

CDR3 region: CASSLASGSLAHSYEQYF. The CDR3, as DNA: TGTGCCAGCAGCTTAGCTAGCGGGAGTCTTGCCCACTCCTACGAGCAGTACTTC. The gene calls are TRBV13 and TRBJ2-7, with 10 bases fitting TRBD2. This CDR3 spans 18 amino acids. The junction had 9 bases not matched to a gene; V was cut back by 1 base and J by 0 bases. Germline CDR1 and CDR2: PRHDT and FYEKMQ (reference sequence).

This CDR3 reads CASSTSRDPLYEQYF. In DNA, the CDR3 is TGTGCCAGCAGCACTAGCCGGGACCCACTCTACGAGCAGTACTTC. The chain links TRBV13 to TRBJ2-7; a weak D match, TRBD2 (6 bases). The CDR3 totals 15 residues. Germline CDR1 reads PRHDT; CDR2 reads FYEKMQ (reference sequence). V lost 5 bases and J 3 bases, leaving 17 bases between the germline ends.

This clone was recorded once. The rearrangement joins TRBV27 to TRBJ1-5; no reliable D call. The CDR3 loop spans 16 amino acids. CDR1 is MNHEY and CDR2 is SMNVEV in the germline V gene (reference sequence). The ends were cut back, 0 bases at V and 0 bases at J, with 9 bases in the middle. Here the CDR3 reads CASSLSRMFSNQPQHF. The CDR3, as DNA: TGTGCCAGCAGTTTATCCCGGATGTTTAGCAATCAGCCCCAGCATTTT.

The chain has TRBV11-2 and TRBJ2-7, with D possibly matching TRBD1 (6 bases). Trimming left V 5 bases short and J 2 bases short, with 16 bases between. The CDR3 contains 15 residues. Germline CDR1 reads SGHAT; CDR2 reads FQNNGV. DNA for the CDR3: TGTGCCAGCAGCCCTACAGGGTCCTTTCCCTACGAGCAGTACTTC. This sequence encodes CASSPTGSFPYEQYF.